Shown below are 20 T cell receptor beta chains from a single sample sequenced in a study of cytomegalovirus exposure and HLA in healthy donors. The PCR used 60 Vbeta and 13 Jbeta primers. The assay was immunoSEQ multiplex PCR, and TCRdb's table has in-frame clones only and misses some. In the table there are about 160,000 clones, about three quarters of which are singletons. Sequencing used PBMCs. Every receptor here comes from a young man in good health and CMV-seronegative.

The chain uses TRBV10-3 and TRBJ2-2; D ambiguous. V dropped 0 bases and J dropped 1 base, with 3 bases sitting between them. CDR3 length: 14 amino acids. In germline, CDR1 is ENHRY, CDR2 SYGVKD. CDR3 nucleotides: TGTGCCATCAGTGAGTCCGTGAACACCGGGGAGCTGTTTTTT. Protein sequence: CAISESVNTGELFF.

The chain couples TRBV27 to TRBJ2-1; 9 bases line up with TRBD2. Germline V gene data show CDR1 as MNHEY and CDR2 as SMNVEV (reference sequence). The V segment lost 6 bases and the J segment 4 bases; nucleotides outside the gene matches: 13. CDR3 length: 17 residues. The CDR3: CASSPSGASGIYNEQFF. In nucleotides, the CDR3 is TGTGCCAGCAGCCCATCGGGGGCTAGCGGGATATACAATGAGCAGTTCTTC.

The chain joins TRBV7-8 to TRBJ2-6; 10 bases match TRBD1. After removal of 1 base from V and 0 bases from J, the junction contained 3 bases not matched to a gene. CDR1 and CDR2 (germline): SGHVS, FQNEAQ. The CDR3 has 18 residues. Written as DNA, the CDR3 is TGTGCCAGCAGCTTAGGGACAGGGGGTTCCTCTGGGGCCAACGTCCTGACTTTC. This codes for CASSLGTGGSSGANVLTF.

The gene calls are TRBV6-6 and TRBJ2-1; 8 nucleotides line up with TRBD2. V trimming: 7 bases; J trimming: 6 bases; junction bases outside the gene matches: 14. Looked up from germline, CDR1 is MNHNY and CDR2 is SVGAGI (reference sequence). The CDR3 runs to 16 residues. CDR3: CASTQPPGGPSNEQFF. Written as DNA, the CDR3 is TGTGCCAGCACCCAACCTCCGGGAGGGCCCAGCAATGAGCAGTTCTTC.

The chain links TRBV2 to TRBJ2-7, with 7 bases lining up with TRBD1. The germline CDR1 and CDR2 sequences are SNHLY and FYNNEI. Germline trimming cut 8 bases from V and 1 base from J; bases unmatched to any gene: 11. The CDR3 spans 15 residues. CDR3 sequence (DNA): TGTGCCAGCCTGCGGCCAGGGGGTTGGTCCTACGAGCAGTACTTC. Its translation: CASLRPGGWSYEQYF.

In this sample, this clone turned up once. The genes are TRBV7-9 and TRBJ2-7; possible D gene TRBD2, 5 bases. The CDR3 contains 16 residues. CDR1 and CDR2 (germline): SEHNR, FQNEAQ (reference sequence). The V end lost 5 bases, the J end lost 0 bases, and 17 bases lay between the germline ends. The CDR3 is CASSPPVGAGSYEQYF. The DNA for the CDR3 is TGTGCCAGCAGCCCACCCGTGGGAGCCGGCTCCTACGAGCAGTACTTC.

As DNA, the CDR3 is TGTGCCAGCACCCCCCTAGGGACAGGGGGGAATGAGCAGTTCTTC. This codes for CASTPLGTGGNEQFF. V and J are TRBV9 and TRBJ2-1, with 11 nucleotides matching TRBD1. The CDR3 is 15 residues long. Germline CDR1 reads SGDLS; CDR2 reads YYNGEE. Trimming at V came to 6 bases and at J to 7 bases, leaving 9 bases not matched to a gene.

Notes on this clone: A read error may produce the germline difference seen at one junction end. The chain employs TRBV9 and TRBJ2-1; TRBD2 matches at 12 bases. Germline V lookup: CDR1 SGDLS, CDR2 YYNGEE. The CDR3 length is 16 residues. The CDR3 DNA follows: TGTGCCAGCAGCGACCCCGGCGCTAGCGGGAGGGCGCAAAGGGTCTTC. Translated: CASSDPGASGRAQRVF.

This clone appeared a few times. The CDR3 DNA follows: TGTGCCAGCAGTAGCAGCCAGGGTAATAGCAATCAGCCCCAGCATTTT. Translation gives CASSSSQGNSNQPQHF. The V gene is TRBV27, the J gene TRBJ1-5; D is perhaps TRBD1 (5 bases). The germline gives CDR1 MNHEY, CDR2 SMNVEV (reference sequence). This CDR3 is built from 16 residues. Trimming stripped 5 bases from V and 0 bases from J, with 14 bases between.

The rearrangement links TRBV14 to TRBJ2-7, with 8 bases that match TRBD2. After removal of 1 base from V and 11 bases from J, the junction contained 7 bases not matched to a gene. CDR1 SGHDN and CDR2 FVKESK come from the germline V gene. This CDR3 region has 13 residues. The CDR3 is CASSQAGGPREYF. CDR3 DNA sequence: TGTGCCAGCAGCCAAGCGGGAGGGCCTCGTGAGTACTTC. The whole variable domain, remainder taken from reference TRBV14 and TRBJ2-7, is EAGVTQFPSHSVIEKGQTVTLRCDPISGHDNLYWYRRVMGKEIKFLLHFVKESKQDESGMPNNRFLAERTGGTYSTLKVQPAELEDSGVYFCASSQAGGPREYFGPGTRLTVT.

The chain combines TRBV4-3 with TRBJ2-3, with 9 bases fitting TRBD2. Germline trimming cut 1 base from V and 3 bases from J; bases unmatched to any gene: 5. From germline, CDR1 is LGHNA and CDR2 YSLEER. This CDR3 comprises 16 residues. Here the CDR3 DNA reads TGCGCCAGCAGCCAAGTAGCGGGGGCCGGAACAGATACGCAGTATTTT. It encodes CASSQVAGAGTDTQYF.

In DNA form, the CDR3 reads TGTGCCATCAGTGAGAGTCGGGAAGATACGCAGTATTTT. This encodes CAISESREDTQYF. The chain has TRBV10-3 and TRBJ2-3; possible D gene TRBD2, 5 bases. Germline CDR1 and CDR2: ENHRY and SYGVKD. Trimming took 2 bases from V and 5 from J, leaving 8 bases between them. This CDR3 is built from 13 residues.

This rearrangement joins TRBV10-2 to TRBJ1-5; the match to TRBD1 covers 12 bases. The V and J ends lost 3 bases and 6 bases, in that order; junction bases with no gene match: 15. The CDR3 runs to 19 residues. CDR1 is WSHSY, CDR2 SAAADI, per germline. CDR3 DNA sequence: TGCGCCAGCAGTGATGTCGGCGGCCCGGGACAGGGGGCTTCTCAGCCCCAGCATTTT. This translates into CASSDVGGPGQGASQPQHF.

The chain combines TRBV6-6 with TRBJ2-3; 14 bases are a match to TRBD2. The CDR3 has 13 residues. Germline V CDR1 and CDR2: MNHNY, SVGAGI (reference sequence). The V segment lost 9 bases and the J segment 5 bases; nucleotides outside the gene matches: 1. This chain's CDR3 is CASGLAGGDTQYF. For the CDR3, the DNA is TGTGCCAGTGGACTAGCGGGAGGAGATACGCAGTATTTT.

This chain connects TRBV11-3 to TRBJ2-6, with a weak D call TRBD1 (6 bases). Germline loops: CDR1 SGHNT, CDR2 YENEEA. The CDR3 extends over 16 amino acids. The V and J ends lost 1 base and 2 bases respectively, with 9 bases between them. Here the CDR3 reads CASSLGWGPGANVLTF. As DNA, the CDR3 is TGTGCCAGCAGCTTAGGGTGGGGGCCTGGGGCCAACGTCCTGACTTTC.

The chain has TRBV10-1 and TRBJ2-7; 12 bases line up with TRBD2. This CDR3 has 16 residues. CDR1 and CDR2 from the germline V gene are WNHNN and SYGVQD (reference sequence). V dropped 2 bases and J dropped 5; count of bases not matched to a gene: 7. CDR3 protein: CASSEGFGLAGNEQYF. Here the CDR3 DNA reads TGCGCCAGCAGTGAGGGATTTGGACTAGCGGGAAACGAGCAGTACTTC.

The V call is TRBV6-5, the J call TRBJ2-2, with TRBD2 matching over 8 bases. The CDR3 length is 16 residues. After removal of 0 bases from V and 2 bases from J, the junction contained 2 bases not matched to a gene. Germline assignment: CDR1 MNHEY and CDR2 SVGAGI. CDR3 sequence (DNA): TGTGCCAGCAGTTACTCTAGCGGGGTAAACACCGGGGAGCTGTTTTTT. Amino acid sequence: CASSYSSGVNTGELFF.

Worth noting for this clone: Germline is not matched at one junction end, which may reflect a read error. The CDR3 region is CASREDTGNYGYTF. The CDR3, as DNA: TGTGCCAGCAGGGAAGATACAGGGAACTATGGCTACACCTTC. The chain combines TRBV2 with TRBJ1-2; D perhaps matches TRBD1 (6 bases). Germline V lookup: CDR1 SNHLY, CDR2 FYNNEI. The CDR3 totals 14 residues.

The chain couples TRBV7-2 to TRBJ2-3, with D uncertain. Germline V CDR1 and CDR2: SGHTA, FQGNSA. Deletions cut 4 bases from V and 3 bases from J, with 2 bases between. This CDR3 is built from 11 residues. The DNA for the CDR3 is TGTGCCAGCAGCTCTACAGATACGCAGTATTTT. This translates into CASSSTDTQYF.

The CDR3: CASSQVPGVDGYTF. CDR3 nucleotide sequence: TGTGCCAGCAGCCAAGTACCAGGGGTCGATGGCTACACCTTC. J is TRBJ1-2 and V is TRBV14; D is perhaps TRBD1 (6 bases). Germline V gives CDR1 SGHDN, CDR2 FVKESK. The CDR3 is 14 amino acids. Deletions cut 1 base from V and 6 bases from J, with 12 bases between. The whole variable domain, filled in from reference TRBV14 and TRBJ1-2, reads EAGVTQFPSHSVIEKGQTVTLRCDPISGHDNLYWYRRVMGKEIKFLLHFVKESKQDESGMPNNRFLAERTGGTYSTLKVQPAELEDSGVYFCASSQVPGVDGYTFGSGTRLTVV.